The source of this TCR beta chain is a study of T cell responses to AZD1222 COVID-19 vaccine. The assay was immunoSEQ multiplex PCR, and TCRdb's table has in-frame clones only and misses some. The table has around 96,000 clones, 75% to 95% seen once; the top ten hold around a tenth. This clone was seen only once. CDR1 and CDR2 from the germline V gene are ENHRY and SYGVKD. This CDR3 is 17 amino acids long. V trimming: 4 bases; J trimming: 0 bases; junction bases outside the gene matches: 6. Here the sequenced sample was peripheral blood, taken 28 days after the second AZD1222 dose. The chain recombines TRBV10-3 with TRBJ2-3, with TRBD2 identical over 11 bases. This clonotype was obtained from an adult who received the AZD1222 COVID-19 vaccine. For the CDR3, the DNA is TGTGCCATCAGTGCCGGGACTAGCGGTGCTAGCACAGATACGCAGTATTTT. Encoded protein: CAISAGTSGASTDTQYF.